The 17 T cell receptor beta chains below all came from one sample that was sequenced in a study of OX40 agonist ivuxolimab in advanced cancers. This table comes from immunoSEQ multiplex PCR, and its TCRdb copy is limited to in-frame clones, with some not included. The sample lists some 10,000 clones; around 86% were seen once. The material sequenced was CD4+ or CD8+ T cells sorted from blood, taken in a trial of the OX40 agonist ivuxolimab. Receptors originate from an adult with an advanced solid tumor such as melanoma, head and neck, liver or kidney cancer.

Here the CDR3 DNA reads TGTGCCAGCCAAGGCGGGGGATTGTACTTC. It translates to CASQGGGLYF. This chain connects TRBV7-9 to TRBJ2-5, with 7 bases identical to TRBD2. The CDR3 is made up of 10 amino acids. V dropped 8 bases and J dropped 13; count of bases not matched to a gene: 7. Germline CDR1 is SEHNR and CDR2 is FQNEAQ (reference sequence).

This clone was recorded once. The chain recombines TRBV28 with TRBJ2-7, with 8 bases fitting TRBD2. Germline CDR1 and CDR2: MDHEN and SYDVKM. The V and J ends lost 3 bases and 2 bases, in that order; junction bases with no gene match: 3. This CDR3 is built from 14 residues. CDR3 amino acids: CASSLREAAYEQYF. CDR3 DNA sequence: TGTGCCAGCAGTTTGCGGGAGGCAGCCTACGAGCAGTACTTC.

V is TRBV20-1 and J is TRBJ2-3; D call uncertain. This CDR3 is 11 amino acids long. Per the germline V gene, CDR1 is DFQATT and CDR2 is SNEGSKA (reference sequence). The ends were cut back, 0 bases at V and 9 bases at J, with 7 bases in the middle. CDR3 loop: CSARDQATQYF. As DNA, the CDR3 is TGCAGTGCTAGAGATCAGGCCACGCAGTATTTT.

This chain joins TRBV6-6 and TRBJ2-7; possibly TRBD2 for D (5 bases). The V end was cut by 6 bases, the J end by 5 bases, with 17 bases between. The CDR3 totals 14 residues. Germline V gene lookup returns CDR1 MNHNY and CDR2 SVGAGI (reference sequence). The CDR3 coding sequence is TGTGCCAGCAGCCCCGTTCCGGGATCCCACGAGCAGTACTTC. Translation: CASSPVPGSHEQYF.

With respect to this clone: The junction shows a germline mismatch at one end, possibly a read error. The V call is TRBV7-6, the J call TRBJ2-7; possible D gene TRBD1, 5 bases. CDR3 size: 12 residues. The germline V gene has CDR1 SGHVS and CDR2 FNYEAQ. The CDR3 is CASSPAMGRVNF. Here the CDR3 DNA reads TGTGCCAGCAGCCCCGCAATGGGCAGGGTAAACTTC.

V gene TRBV7-6 combines with J gene TRBJ2-1; 14 bases fit TRBD2. This CDR3 is 18 amino acids long. Germline assignment: CDR1 SGHVS and CDR2 FNYEAQ. Trimming took 4 bases from V and 2 from J; bases not matched to a gene: 7. The CDR3 DNA follows: TGTGCCAGCAGCTCTGGACTAGCGGGGGGTCGGACCTACAATGAGCAGTTCTTC. Protein product: CASSSGLAGGRTYNEQFF.

This chain uses TRBV28 with TRBJ2-2; TRBD2 aligns across 11 bases. This CDR3 spans 20 amino acids. Germline trimming cut 2 bases from V and 0 bases from J; bases unmatched to any gene: 11. The V gene's germline CDR1 is MDHEN and CDR2 SYDVKM. CDR3 coding DNA: TGTGCCAGCAGTTTAAGATTTTTACTAGCGGGGGTTTCGAACACCGGGGAGCTGTTTTTT. Its protein product is CASSLRFLLAGVSNTGELFF. Supplemented by reference TRBV28 and TRBJ2-2, the full variable domain reads DVKVTQSSRYLVKRTGEKVFLECVQDMDHENMFWYRQDPGLGLRLIYFSYDVKMKEKGDIPEGYSVSREKKERFSLILESASTNQTSMYLCASSLRFLLAGVSNTGELFFGEGSRLTVL.

This chain connects TRBV5-5 to TRBJ2-7; a possible D gene is TRBD1 (6 bases). The CDR3 is 14 residues long. V lost 7 bases, J lost 1 base, and 15 bases lay in between. Germline CDR1 reads SGHKS; CDR2 reads YYEKEE (reference sequence). CDR3 bases: TGTGCCAGCGCCTCCTTTCAGGGGTCCTACGAGCAGTACTTC. Translated, it gives CASASFQGSYEQYF.

The chain is built from TRBV19 and TRBJ1-1, with 7 positions matching TRBD1. The CDR3 has 14 amino acids. Trimming at V came to 1 base and at J to 5 bases, leaving 4 bases not matched to a gene. In germline, CDR1 is LNHDA, CDR2 SQIVND (reference sequence). The CDR3 sequence is CASSIGGTVTEAFF. CDR3 nucleotide sequence: TGTGCCAGTAGTATAGGAGGGACAGTAACTGAAGCTTTCTTT.

The V gene is TRBV15, the J gene TRBJ2-1; 10 bases fit TRBD2. CDR1 and CDR2 (germline): LNHNV, YYDKDF (reference sequence). CDR3 length: 18 amino acids. V was clipped by 0 bases and J by 8 bases; unmatched bases: 13. Here the CDR3 DNA reads TGTGCCACCAGCAGAGATCCTCCTAGCGGGAGTCCGGTGGATGAGCAGTTCTTC. Encoded protein: CATSRDPPSGSPVDEQFF. The whole variable domain, remainder taken from reference TRBV15 and TRBJ2-1, is DAMVIQNPRYQVTQFGKPVTLSCSQTLNHNVMYWYQQKSSQAPKLLFHYYDKDFNNEADTPDNFQSRRPNTSFCFLDIRSPGLGDTAMYLCATSRDPPSGSPVDEQFFGPGTRLTVL.

This rearrangement joins TRBV7-9 to TRBJ2-7; D may be TRBD1 or TRBD2 (5 bases each). Trimming removed 4 bases from V and 2 bases from J, with 9 bases in between. The CDR3 has 13 residues. Germline CDR1 SEHNR, CDR2 FQNEAQ (reference sequence). The CDR3 spells CASSSRGAYEQYF. CDR3 sequence (DNA): TGTGCCAGCAGCTCGAGGGGAGCCTACGAGCAGTACTTC.

The table lists this clone with a count of one. The chain employs TRBV14 and TRBJ2-7, with 13 bases identical to TRBD2. From germline, CDR1 is SGHDN and CDR2 FVKESK. J lost 3 bases, V lost 1 base, and 3 bases had no gene match. CDR3 length equals 16 residues. The CDR3 spells CASSQVGLAGNYEQYF. CDR3 coding DNA: TGTGCCAGCAGCCAAGTGGGACTAGCGGGAAACTACGAGCAGTACTTC.

V and J are TRBV27 and TRBJ1-6; D is uncertain. Trimming pared 6 bases from V and 0 bases from J, leaving 12 bases between. Per the germline V gene, CDR1 is MNHEY and CDR2 is SMNVEV (reference sequence). This CDR3 is 16 amino acids long. CDR3 protein: CASRGEKPSYNSPLHF. Written as DNA, the CDR3 is TGTGCCAGCAGAGGTGAGAAGCCCTCCTATAATTCACCCCTCCACTTT.

V and J are TRBV7-6 and TRBJ2-1; D is unresolved. V was cut by 5 bases and J by 9 bases, with 17 bases left in between. This CDR3 contains 14 residues. Looked up from germline, CDR1 is SGHVS and CDR2 is FNYEAQ. CDR3 nucleotides: TGTGCCAGCAGCCACGGGCCACCCGTTGGTGAGCAGTTCTTC. Translation gives CASSHGPPVGEQFF.

This clone has just one count. This chain joins TRBV7-8 and TRBJ2-1; unclear D gene. Germline values: CDR1 SGHVS, CDR2 FQNEAQ. The CDR3 has 12 residues. The ends were cut back, 5 bases at V and 7 bases at J, with 9 bases in the middle. The chain's CDR3 is CASSPGRNEQFF. CDR3 nucleotide sequence: TGTGCCAGCAGCCCAGGCCGTAATGAGCAGTTCTTC.

The gene calls are TRBV28 and TRBJ2-4, with 11 nucleotides matching TRBD1. The germline V gene has CDR1 MDHEN and CDR2 SYDVKM. CDR3 length: 13 residues. The V and J ends lost 10 bases and 8 bases, in that order; junction bases with no gene match: 7. CDR3 region: CAIRTGQGDIQYF. The CDR3 DNA reads TGTGCCATCCGCACGGGACAGGGGGACATTCAGTACTTC. The full variable domain, its missing parts supplied by reference TRBV28 and TRBJ2-4, is DVKVTQSSRYLVKRTGEKVFLECVQDMDHENMFWYRQDPGLGLRLIYFSYDVKMKEKGDIPEGYSVSREKKERFSLILESASTNQTSMYLCAIRTGQGDIQYFGAGTRLSVL.

This clone was observed once. The V call is TRBV7-2, the J call TRBJ2-7; TRBD2 matches 13 bases. J lost 4 bases, V lost 2 bases, and 5 bases had no gene match. CDR3 length equals 16 residues. The V gene's germline CDR1 is SGHTA and CDR2 FQGNSA. CDR3 DNA sequence: TGTGCCAGCAGCTTAATGTGGACTAGCGGGAGTTACGAGCAGTACTTC. Translated, it gives CASSLMWTSGSYEQYF. The variable domain in full, with the rest retrieved from reference TRBV7-2 and TRBJ2-7, is GAGVSQSPSNKVTEKGKDVELRCDPISGHTALYWYRQSLGQGLEFLIYFQGNSAPDKSGLPSDRFSAERTGGSVSTLTIQRTQQEDSAVYLCASSLMWTSGSYEQYFGPGTRLTVT.